Listed below are T cell receptor beta chains from one sample, sequenced in a study of monozygotic twins with inflammatory bowel disease. TCRdb reanalyzed the 5' RACE reads and collapses them to one entry per CDR3 protein, without DNA. The listing records under 200,000 distinct CDR3 sequences. The material sequenced was blood. The receptors stem from a human donor with ulcerative colitis or Crohn's disease, or a healthy co-twin of an affected twin (not recorded which). Each CDR3 is given with its conserved first and last residue. Each record gives: V gene, J gene, CDR3 protein.

v_gene: TRBV29-1
j_gene: TRBJ2-1
CDR3aa: CSVEFGGEQFF

v_gene: TRBV3-1
j_gene: TRBJ2-2
CDR3aa: CASSQDVDSGSSGELFF

v_gene: TRBV5-6
j_gene: TRBJ1-3
CDR3aa: CASSGVSGNTIYF

v_gene: TRBV27
j_gene: TRBJ2-3
CDR3aa: CATRGADSTDTQYF

v_gene: TRBV28
j_gene: TRBJ1-2
CDR3aa: CASSLGTGPYGYTF

v_gene: TRBV25-1
j_gene: TRBJ1-2
CDR3aa: CASREVQGDGYTF

v_gene: TRBV29-1
j_gene: TRBJ2-3
CDR3aa: CSVDSGGTGDTQYF

v_gene: TRBV4-2
j_gene: TRBJ2-3
CDR3aa: CASSQESLWDTQYF

v_gene: TRBV5-1
j_gene: TRBJ1-2
CDR3aa: CASSIDRLNYGYTF

v_gene: TRBV7-3
j_gene: TRBJ2-1
CDR3aa: CASSSLVSGGGFEQFF

v_gene: TRBV20-1
j_gene: TRBJ2-7
CDR3aa: CSAYPLQGRRAGIYEQYF

v_gene: TRBV7-8
j_gene: TRBJ1-5
CDR3aa: CASSPEGGYQPQHF

v_gene: TRBV12-3/TRBV12-4
j_gene: TRBJ2-7
CDR3aa: CASSPEGRRIPYF

v_gene: TRBV19
j_gene: TRBJ1-5
CDR3aa: CAGSSSRPQPQHF

v_gene: TRBV20-1
j_gene: TRBJ2-5
CDR3aa: CSARDRYGRETQYF

v_gene: TRBV7-8
j_gene: TRBJ2-3
CDR3aa: CASSLGTAGGFMDTQYF

v_gene: TRBV10-3
j_gene: TRBJ1-1
CDR3aa: CAISETGQEAFF

v_gene: TRBV12-3/TRBV12-4
j_gene: TRBJ2-7
CDR3aa: CASSFSGYSYEQYF

v_gene: TRBV3-1
j_gene: TRBJ2-5
CDR3aa: CASSHPNLGTQYF

v_gene: TRBV27
j_gene: TRBJ2-5
CDR3aa: CASTPRVSSQETQYF

v_gene: TRBV11-3
j_gene: TRBJ2-1
CDR3aa: CASSLDFSGISYNEQFF

v_gene: TRBV9
j_gene: TRBJ2-3
CDR3aa: CASSVISGSDTQYF

v_gene: TRBV7-9
j_gene: TRBJ1-2
CDR3aa: CASSLATANYGYTF

v_gene: TRBV20-1
j_gene: TRBJ2-6
CDR3aa: CSASHPGANVLTF

v_gene: TRBV20-1
j_gene: TRBJ2-6
CDR3aa: CSARRPSGANVLTF

v_gene: TRBV5-1
j_gene: TRBJ2-3
CDR3aa: CASSLEASGTDTQYF

v_gene: TRBV5-1
j_gene: TRBJ2-3
CDR3aa: CASSLVKGSATDTQYF

v_gene: TRBV20-1
j_gene: TRBJ1-3
CDR3aa: CSAELGDSGNTIYF

v_gene: TRBV7-2
j_gene: TRBJ1-3
CDR3aa: CASSRGRSGNTIYF

v_gene: TRBV5-1
j_gene: TRBJ2-3
CDR3aa: CASRRKSASTDTQYF

v_gene: TRBV28
j_gene: TRBJ2-7
CDR3aa: CASRRQSSSYEQYF

v_gene: TRBV4-1
j_gene: TRBJ2-4
CDR3aa: CASSQDQGNIQYF

v_gene: TRBV4-2
j_gene: TRBJ1-2
CDR3aa: CASSHLGQGLPGVYGYTF

v_gene: TRBV27
j_gene: TRBJ2-3
CDR3aa: CASSYVRSTDTQYF

v_gene: TRBV7-8
j_gene: TRBJ2-7
CDR3aa: CASTRVAFSYEQYF

v_gene: TRBV7-2
j_gene: TRBJ2-3
CDR3aa: CASSLESTTDTQYF

v_gene: TRBV7-2
j_gene: TRBJ2-5
CDR3aa: CASSLVLGETQYF

v_gene: TRBV7-9
j_gene: TRBJ1-1
CDR3aa: CASSPTGMNTEAFF

v_gene: TRBV7-2
j_gene: TRBJ2-7
CDR3aa: CASSLHRGGYEQYF

v_gene: TRBV7-9
j_gene: TRBJ2-2
CDR3aa: CASRTIRDRVRTGELFF